This T cell receptor beta chain appears in the sequencing data of a study of T cells in Graves' hyperthyroidism and ophthalmopathy (dated by TCRdb to about 2019). General notes on the study: Peripheral blood samples were taken at initial diagnosis, before any treatment was given. To identify distinguishing TCR V-J signatures, a discovery cohort of 90 to 100 patients was used, comprising fewer than 45 with Graves' ophthalmopathy and about 59 with stable Graves' hyperthyroidism. Whether ophthalmopathy could be predicted prospectively was tested in an independent validation cohort made up of 18 to 20 hyperthyroidism patients plus 17 patients who later progressed to ophthalmopathy. For training and testing, the approximately 97 patients in the discovery cohort were randomly divided in a 7:3 ratio. In more than 5 Graves' hyperthyroidism patients, the study also compared T-cell repertoires from thyroid tissue with T-cell repertoires from blood. After blood sampling, hyperthyroidism patients were treated with methimazole at a starting dose of 30 mg daily, and ophthalmopathy patients were treated with high-dose intravenous methylprednisolone. According to the paper, TCR Vbeta CDR3 sequencing was carried out on 135 peripheral blood samples, which came from approximately 43 ophthalmopathy, under 80 hyperthyroidism and about 17 progressor patients.

This clonotype was observed at least ten times. No cognate antigen has been identified for it. Base qualities are not recorded, but no much larger clone differs from it by a single base. TCR beta CDR3 regions were amplified from RNA transcripts. The first round of RT-PCR for the TCR CDR3 was performed with the HTBI primer set and the Qiagen OneStep RT-PCR kit. The libraries were constructed in a second round of multiplex PCR and then size-selected and purified. Paired-end sequencing of the libraries was performed with 100 bp reads on an Illumina HiSeq2000. The paper's processing steps were these. Raw data were processed with SOAPnuke, discarding reads with adapters, uncalled bases, mean Phred below 15, or no exact constant-primer or identifier match. COPE v1.2.5 was used to merge high-quality paired reads, and clonotypes were defined as unique nucleotide sequences. Clonotypes were aligned to IMGT TRBV, TRBD and TRBJ reference segments using MiTCR v1.1. The analysis was restricted to V-J combinations with a frequency above 0.0001, which together covered approximately 99% of the repertoires. A TCS score was defined as the ratio between F50 (clonal expansion) and ExV (chaos), using BLOSUM62-based TCRdist between CDR3 peptides within each V-J. Welch's t-statistics and random forest reduced around 510 V-J features to 13, which were used in a naive Bayes classifier (R e1071). Starting from the raw public reads, TCRdb applied fastp trimming at Q25, assembled clones with MiXCR and retained in-frame beta chains. Entries that share a CDR3 protein sequence are merged under the most common genes and DNA. What appears here as the V and J calls and clone size reflects TCRdb's work, not the paper's. For this sample the table gives some 500,000 distinct CDR3 sequences, of which around 15% were detected only once. The ten largest clones capture around 17% of the sample.

A patient counted as having stable Graves' hyperthyroidism if no progression to ophthalmopathy occurred over 18 months of follow-up. Hyperthyroidism patients were newly diagnosed, had a disease duration of under 2 months, and were aged 18 to 65 years. The study excluded patients with uncontrolled infections, other autoimmune diseases, pregnancy or lactation. Diagnoses were established on the basis of clinical symptoms, serum thyroxine and TRAb, thyroid ultrasound, and orbital computed tomography. PBMCs were separated from roughly 10 ml of fresh peripheral blood using Ficoll-Paque density gradient centrifugation. Trizol reagent was used to extract total RNA, and RNA quality was then checked on an Agilent 2100 Bioanalyzer. Paper-wide results and their limitations: A model built on a 13 V-J signature distinguished ophthalmopathy from stable hyperthyroidism, reaching 85% to 90% sensitivity and around 82% specificity in cross-validation and 80%/75% in testing. Most expanded thyroid clonotypes (frequency above 0.001) were also found in blood, which suggests that blood repertoires may mirror thyroid immune responses. Sample size was not statistically predetermined, and blinding of investigators to group allocation was not performed. During validation, the model predicted progression to ophthalmopathy a median of around six months ahead of onset, with roughly 65% sensitivity and 72.22% specificity.

From cysteine to phenylalanine, the CDR3 is 16 amino acids long. Only the CDR3 region is kept as DNA, spanning 48 bases read in frame from base 1. For this chain, trimming is 2 bases at the V end and 6 bases at the J end, and the number of junction bases without a gene match is 10. For CDR1 and CDR2, the germline V gene (reference sequence) lists DFQATT and SNEGSKA. This sequence was found in a woman aged 18-29 years with Graves' hyperthyroidism. Here the chain combines TRBV20-1 and TRBJ2-2; 9 nucleotides in the junction match TRBD2. The sequenced sample was blood. The nucleotide sequence reads TGCAGTGCTAGACCCAGCGGGAGGATGGTGGCCGGGGAGCTGTTTTTT. It specifies CSARPSGRMVAGELFF.